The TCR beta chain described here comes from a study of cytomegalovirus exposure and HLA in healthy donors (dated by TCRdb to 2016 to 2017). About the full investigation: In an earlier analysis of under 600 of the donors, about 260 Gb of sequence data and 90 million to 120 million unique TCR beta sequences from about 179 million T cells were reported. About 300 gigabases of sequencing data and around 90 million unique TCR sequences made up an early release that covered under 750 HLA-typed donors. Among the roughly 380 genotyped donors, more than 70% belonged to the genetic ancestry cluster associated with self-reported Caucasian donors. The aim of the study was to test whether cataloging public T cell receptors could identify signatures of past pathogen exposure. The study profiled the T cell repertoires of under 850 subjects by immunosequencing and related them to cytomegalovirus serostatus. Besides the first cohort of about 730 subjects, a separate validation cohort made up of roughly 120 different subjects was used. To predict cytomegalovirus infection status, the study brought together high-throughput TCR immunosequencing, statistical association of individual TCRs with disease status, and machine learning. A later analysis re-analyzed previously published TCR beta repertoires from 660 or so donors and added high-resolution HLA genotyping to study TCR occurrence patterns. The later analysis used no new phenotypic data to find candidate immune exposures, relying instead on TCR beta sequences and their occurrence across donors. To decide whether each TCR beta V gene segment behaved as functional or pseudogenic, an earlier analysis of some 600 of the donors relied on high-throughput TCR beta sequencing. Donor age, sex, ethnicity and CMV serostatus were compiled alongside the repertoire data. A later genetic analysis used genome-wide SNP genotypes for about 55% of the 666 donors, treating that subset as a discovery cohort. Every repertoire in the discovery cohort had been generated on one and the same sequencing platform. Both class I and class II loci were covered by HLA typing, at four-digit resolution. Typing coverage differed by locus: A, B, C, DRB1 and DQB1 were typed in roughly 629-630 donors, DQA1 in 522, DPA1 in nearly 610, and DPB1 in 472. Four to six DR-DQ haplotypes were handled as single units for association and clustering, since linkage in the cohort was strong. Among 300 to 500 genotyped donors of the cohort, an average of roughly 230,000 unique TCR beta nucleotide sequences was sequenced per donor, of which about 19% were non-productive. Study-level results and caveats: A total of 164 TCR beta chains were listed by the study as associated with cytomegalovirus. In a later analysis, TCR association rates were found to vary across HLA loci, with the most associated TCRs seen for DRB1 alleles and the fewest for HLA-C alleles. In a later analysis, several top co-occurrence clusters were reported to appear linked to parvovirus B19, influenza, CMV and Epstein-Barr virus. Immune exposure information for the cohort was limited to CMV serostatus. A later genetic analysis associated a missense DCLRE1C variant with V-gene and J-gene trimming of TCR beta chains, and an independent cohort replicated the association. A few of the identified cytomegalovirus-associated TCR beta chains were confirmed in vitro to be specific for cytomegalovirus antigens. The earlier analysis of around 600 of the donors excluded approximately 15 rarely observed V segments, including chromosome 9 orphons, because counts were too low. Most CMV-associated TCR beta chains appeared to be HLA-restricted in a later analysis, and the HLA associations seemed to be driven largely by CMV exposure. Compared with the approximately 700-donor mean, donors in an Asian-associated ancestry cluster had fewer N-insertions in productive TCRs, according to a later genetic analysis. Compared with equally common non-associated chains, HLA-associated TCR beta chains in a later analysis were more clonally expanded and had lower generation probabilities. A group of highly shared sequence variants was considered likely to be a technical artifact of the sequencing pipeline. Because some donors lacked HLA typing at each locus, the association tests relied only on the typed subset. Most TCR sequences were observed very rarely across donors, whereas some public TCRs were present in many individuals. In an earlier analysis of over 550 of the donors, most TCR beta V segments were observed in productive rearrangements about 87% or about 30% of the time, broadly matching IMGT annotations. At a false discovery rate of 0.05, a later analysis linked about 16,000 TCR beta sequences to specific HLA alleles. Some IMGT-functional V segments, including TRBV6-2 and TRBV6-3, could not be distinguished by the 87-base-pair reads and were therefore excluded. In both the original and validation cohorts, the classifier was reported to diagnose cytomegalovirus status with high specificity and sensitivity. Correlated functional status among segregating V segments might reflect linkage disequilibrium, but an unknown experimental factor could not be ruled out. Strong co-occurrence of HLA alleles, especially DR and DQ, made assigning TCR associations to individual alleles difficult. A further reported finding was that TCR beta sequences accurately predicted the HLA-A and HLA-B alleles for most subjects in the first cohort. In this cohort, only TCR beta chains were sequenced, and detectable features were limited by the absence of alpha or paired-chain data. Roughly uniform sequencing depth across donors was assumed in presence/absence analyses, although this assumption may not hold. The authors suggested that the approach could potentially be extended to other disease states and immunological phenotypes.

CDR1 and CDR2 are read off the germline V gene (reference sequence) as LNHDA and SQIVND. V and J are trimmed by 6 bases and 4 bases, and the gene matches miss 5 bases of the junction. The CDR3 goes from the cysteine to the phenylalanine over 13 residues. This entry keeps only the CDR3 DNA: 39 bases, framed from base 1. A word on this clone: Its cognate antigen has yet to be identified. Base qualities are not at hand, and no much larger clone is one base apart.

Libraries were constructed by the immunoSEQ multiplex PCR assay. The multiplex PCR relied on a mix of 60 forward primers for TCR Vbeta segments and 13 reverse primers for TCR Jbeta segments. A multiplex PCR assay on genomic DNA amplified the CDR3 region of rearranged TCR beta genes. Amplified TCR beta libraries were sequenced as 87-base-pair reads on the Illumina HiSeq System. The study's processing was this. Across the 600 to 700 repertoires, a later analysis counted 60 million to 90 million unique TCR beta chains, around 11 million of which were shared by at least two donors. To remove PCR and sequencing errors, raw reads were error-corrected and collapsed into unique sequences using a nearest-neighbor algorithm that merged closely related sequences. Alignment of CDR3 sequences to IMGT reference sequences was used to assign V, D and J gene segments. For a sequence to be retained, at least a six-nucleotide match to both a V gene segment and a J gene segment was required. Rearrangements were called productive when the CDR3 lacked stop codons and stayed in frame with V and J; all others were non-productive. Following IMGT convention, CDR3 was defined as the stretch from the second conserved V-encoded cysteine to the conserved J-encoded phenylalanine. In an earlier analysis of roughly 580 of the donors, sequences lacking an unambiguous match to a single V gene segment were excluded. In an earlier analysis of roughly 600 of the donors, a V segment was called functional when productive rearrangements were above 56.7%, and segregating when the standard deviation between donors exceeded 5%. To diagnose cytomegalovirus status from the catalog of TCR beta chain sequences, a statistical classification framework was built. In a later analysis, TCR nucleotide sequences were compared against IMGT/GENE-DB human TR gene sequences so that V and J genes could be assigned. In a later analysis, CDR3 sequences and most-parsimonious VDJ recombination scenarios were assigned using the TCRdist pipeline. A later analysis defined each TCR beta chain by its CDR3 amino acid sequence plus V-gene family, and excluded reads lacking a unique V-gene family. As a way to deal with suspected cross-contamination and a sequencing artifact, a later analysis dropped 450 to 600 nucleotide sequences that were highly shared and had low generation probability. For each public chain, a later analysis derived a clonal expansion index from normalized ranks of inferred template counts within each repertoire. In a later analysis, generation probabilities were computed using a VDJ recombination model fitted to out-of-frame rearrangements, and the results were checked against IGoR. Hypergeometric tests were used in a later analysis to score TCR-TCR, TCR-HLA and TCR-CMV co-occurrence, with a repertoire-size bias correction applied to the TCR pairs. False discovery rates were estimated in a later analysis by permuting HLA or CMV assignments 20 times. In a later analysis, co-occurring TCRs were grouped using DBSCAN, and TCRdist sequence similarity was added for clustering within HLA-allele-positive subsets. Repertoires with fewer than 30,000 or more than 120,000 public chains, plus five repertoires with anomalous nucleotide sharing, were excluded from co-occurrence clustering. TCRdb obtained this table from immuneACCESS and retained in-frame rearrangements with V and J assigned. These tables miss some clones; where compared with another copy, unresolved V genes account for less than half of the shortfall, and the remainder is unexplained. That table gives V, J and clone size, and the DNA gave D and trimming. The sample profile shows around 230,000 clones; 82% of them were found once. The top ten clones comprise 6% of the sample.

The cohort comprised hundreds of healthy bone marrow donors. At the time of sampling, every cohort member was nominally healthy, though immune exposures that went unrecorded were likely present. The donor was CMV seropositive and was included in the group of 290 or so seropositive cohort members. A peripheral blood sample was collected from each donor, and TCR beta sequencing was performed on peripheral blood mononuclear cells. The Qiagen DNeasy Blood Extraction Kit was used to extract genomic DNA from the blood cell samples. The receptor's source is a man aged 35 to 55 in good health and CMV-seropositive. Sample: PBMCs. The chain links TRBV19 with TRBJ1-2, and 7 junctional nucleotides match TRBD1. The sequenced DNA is TGTGCCAGTAGGCCGGGACAGTTCTATGGCTACACCTTC. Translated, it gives CASRPGQFYGYTF.